The source of this TCR beta chain is a study of cytomegalovirus exposure and HLA in healthy donors. A word on this clone: The target antigen is unknown. An end of the junction differs from the germline gene, which may be a read error.

Among the 120 or so subjects of the validation cohort, separate from the approximately 700-subject first cohort, were the donors. Study-level points and caveats: CMV antigen specificity was confirmed in vitro for a few CMV-associated chains. Reports showed the classifier diagnosing cytomegalovirus status with high specificity and sensitivity. Associated with cytomegalovirus, according to the listing, were some 180 TCR beta chains.

Here immunoSEQ multiplex PCR was the method, and the copy in TCRdb shows in-frame clones only, minus some. The sample consists of some 90,000 clones, approximately 96% of them appearing once. Sequencing was performed on PBMCs. The TCR originated in a man aged 18 to 29 in good health and CMV-seronegative.

CDR3 sequence: CASSPGQGIVF. The CDR3 DNA is TGTGCCAGCAGTCCGGGACAGGGTATTGTCTTC. The chain uses TRBV6-5 and TRBJ2-1, with 9 bases identical to TRBD1. The CDR3 spans 11 residues. CDR1 is MNHEY, CDR2 SVGAGI, per germline.